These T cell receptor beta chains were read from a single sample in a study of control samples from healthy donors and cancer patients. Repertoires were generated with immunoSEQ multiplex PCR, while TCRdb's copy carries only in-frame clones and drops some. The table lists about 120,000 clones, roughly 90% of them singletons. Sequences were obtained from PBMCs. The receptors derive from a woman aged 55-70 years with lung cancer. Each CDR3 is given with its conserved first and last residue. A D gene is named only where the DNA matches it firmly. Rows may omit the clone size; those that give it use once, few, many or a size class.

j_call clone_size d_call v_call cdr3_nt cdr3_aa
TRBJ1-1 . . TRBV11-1 TGTGCCAGCAGCTTAGCCGGGGGGGGTCGGAACACTGAAGCTTTCTTT CASSLAGGGRNTEAFF
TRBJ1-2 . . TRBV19 TGTGCCCCCCTTAGAGGCAAAGTCGACTATGGCTACACCTTC CAPLRGKVDYGYTF
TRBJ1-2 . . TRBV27 TGTGCCAGCAGTTTAGGTACAGGAAGGGACTATGGCTACACCTTC CASSLGTGRDYGYTF
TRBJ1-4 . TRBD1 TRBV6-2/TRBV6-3 TGTGCCAGCAGTTACCCCAAAACGAGACAGGGAGCTAATGAAAAACTGTTTTTT CASSYPKTRQGANEKLFF
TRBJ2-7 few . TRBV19 TGTGCCAGTACCCCACAGTTAGGTTCCTCCTACGAGCAGTACTTC CASTPQLGSSYEQYF
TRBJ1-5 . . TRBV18 TGTGCCAGCTCCCCCGAAAGCAATCAGCCCCAGCATTTT CASSPESNQPQHF
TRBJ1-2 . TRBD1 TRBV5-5 TGTGCCAGCATCCCGGGACAGGGGGCTTGGGGCTACACCTTC CASIPGQGAWGYTF
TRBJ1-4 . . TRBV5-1 TGCGCCAGCAGCACCGGGACACCCGGAAGGATTGAAAAACTGTTTTTT CASSTGTPGRIEKLFF
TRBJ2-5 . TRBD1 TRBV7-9 TGTGCCAGCAGCTCCCCTCCCGGGACAGGGGGACTAGAAGCGGAGACCCAGTACTTC CASSSPPGTGGLEAETQYF
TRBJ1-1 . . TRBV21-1 TGTGCCAGCAGCATGACAGTGAACACTGAAGCTTTCTTT CASSMTVNTEAFF
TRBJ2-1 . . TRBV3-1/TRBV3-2 TGTGCCAGCAGCCAAGTGGAGGCGGGTGAGCAGTTCTTC CASSQVEAGEQFF
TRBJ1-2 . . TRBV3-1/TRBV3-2 TGTGCCAGCAGCCTAAGAGCGGGGGATAGTGGCTACACCTTC CASSLRAGDSGYTF
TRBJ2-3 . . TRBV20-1 TGCAGTGCTAGTCCTCCCCCTAGCACAGATACGCAGTATTTT CSASPPPSTDTQYF
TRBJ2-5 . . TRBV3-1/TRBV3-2 TGTGCCAGCAGCCGAGGTACAGCGTTGGGAGAGGGAGAGACCCAGTACTTC CASSRGTALGEGETQYF
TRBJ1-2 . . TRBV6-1 TGTGCCAGCAGTGAACAGGGGATAGGCTATGGCTACACCTTC CASSEQGIGYGYTF
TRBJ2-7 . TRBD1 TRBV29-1 TGCAGCGTTGAAGGTACGAGGACAGGGGGAAACTACGAGCAGTACTTC CSVEGTRTGGNYEQYF
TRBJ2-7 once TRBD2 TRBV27 TGTGCCAGCAGTTCCGGGACTAGCGGAGCCTACGAGCAGTACTTC CASSSGTSGAYEQYF
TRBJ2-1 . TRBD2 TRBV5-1 TGCGCCAGCGGAGGGACTAGCGCCTACAATGAGCAGTTCTTC CASGGTSAYNEQFF
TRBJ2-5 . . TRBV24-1 TGTGCCACCAGTGATTCGGAGACCCAGTACTTC CATSDSETQYF
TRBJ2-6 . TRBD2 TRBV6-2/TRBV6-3 TGTGCCAGCAGTCCACTAGCGGGAGGGCCGGGGGCCAACGTCCTGACTTTC CASSPLAGGPGANVLTF
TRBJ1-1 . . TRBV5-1 TGCGCCAGCAGCTTGAACGGGGCAGGGGTCACTGAAGCTTTCTTT CASSLNGAGVTEAFF
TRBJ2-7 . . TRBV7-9 TGTGCCAGCAGCTTTGAGGCGGATCCCTACGAGCAGTACTTC CASSFEADPYEQYF
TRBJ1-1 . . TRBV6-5 TGTGCCAGCAGTACTGGGGACGGAATCTTTGAAGCTTTCTTT CASSTGDGIFEAFF
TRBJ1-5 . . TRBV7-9 TGTGCCAGCAGCTTAGCAGCGAATCAGCCCCAGCATTTT CASSLAANQPQHF
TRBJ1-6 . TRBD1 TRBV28 TGTGCCAGCAGCCTCAACAGGGGGCGGAATTCACCCCTCCACTTT CASSLNRGRNSPLHF
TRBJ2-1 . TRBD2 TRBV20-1 TGCAGTGCTAGTCACAGCGGGGGGGCTGCGTTGCAGTTCTTC CSASHSGGAALQFF
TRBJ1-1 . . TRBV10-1 TGCGCCAGCATTTACGGATTTATGAACACTGAAGCTTTCTTT CASIYGFMNTEAFF
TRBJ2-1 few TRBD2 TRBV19 TGTGCCAGTCATAGCGGGAGCTCCTACAATGAGCAGTTCTTC CASHSGSSYNEQFF
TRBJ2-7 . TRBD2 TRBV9 TGTGCCAGCAGCGAAGGACTAGCGGGATGGGAGCAGTACTTC CASSEGLAGWEQYF
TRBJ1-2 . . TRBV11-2 TGTGCCAGCAGCTTAAGCCCTTCCCAGGCCTCGGCCCCCTATGGCTACACCTTC CASSLSPSQASAPYGYTF
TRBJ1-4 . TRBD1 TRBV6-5 TGTGCCAGCAGTTGGGGACAGGGGTGGAATGAAAAACTGTTTTTT CASSWGQGWNEKLFF